The 22 T cell receptor beta chains listed next were all sequenced from one sample in a study of monozygotic twins with inflammatory bowel disease. No DNA is given; TCRdb re-called the 5' RACE reads and lists each CDR3 protein once. This sample contains more than 300,000 distinct CDR3 sequences. Sequencing was carried out using blood. The receptors were sampled from a human donor with ulcerative colitis or Crohn's disease, or a healthy co-twin of an affected twin (not recorded which).

This chain joins TRBV4-1 and TRBJ1-1; without DNA, the TCRdb call of TRBD1 cannot be checked. The CDR3 is 14 residues long. CDR1 and CDR2 (germline): MGHRA, YSYEKL. CDR3 loop: CASSPPQGNSEAFF.

V gene TRBV7-2 combines with J gene TRBJ2-3; the D gene TCRdb calls, TRBD1, cannot be checked with no DNA. CDR1 is SGHTA and CDR2 is FQGNSA in the germline V gene. The CDR3 is 15 amino acids. The CDR3 here is CASSLILQGADTQYF.

The J gene is TRBJ2-2, the V gene TRBV3-1; the TCRdb call, TRBD2, lacks DNA for checking. The CDR3 spans 17 residues. Per the germline V gene, CDR1 is LGHDT and CDR2 is YNNKEL (reference sequence). The CDR3 reads CASMTRWGGGAAGELFF.

The J gene is TRBJ2-5, the V gene TRBV6-5. Germline CDR1 is MNHEY and CDR2 is SVGAGI. The CDR3 loop spans 16 amino acids. CDR3 protein: CASSYSMEFPQETQYF.

J is TRBJ2-7 and V is TRBV5-5; TCRdb designates TRBD1, a call that cannot be tested without DNA. Germline V gives CDR1 SGHKS, CDR2 YYEKEE (reference sequence). The CDR3 is 14 amino acids. CDR3 loop: CASSSGNGIYEQYF.

CDR3 protein: CASYRDSANTGELFF. V is TRBV18 and J is TRBJ2-2; TCRdb lists TRBD1, though no DNA is available to test this call. Germline CDR1 and CDR2: KGHSH and LQKENI. The CDR3 has 15 residues. The variable domain in full, completed from reference TRBV18 and TRBJ2-2, reads NAGVMQNPRHLVRRRGQEARLRCSPMKGHSHVYWYRQLPEEGLKFMVYLQKENIIDESGMPKERFSAEFPKEGPSILRIQQVVRGDSAAYFCASYRDSANTGELFFGEGSRLTVL.

V gene TRBV28 combines with J gene TRBJ1-6; the D call of TRBD1 rests on TCRdb alone, since no DNA is present to check it. This CDR3 region has 14 residues. From germline, CDR1 is MDHEN and CDR2 SYDVKM. CDR3 in amino acids: CASSPPQGHSPLHF.

The rearrangement links TRBV5-1 to TRBJ2-1; TCRdb's D call, TRBD1, is unchecked because there is no DNA. The length of the CDR3 is 15 residues. In germline, CDR1 is SGHRS, CDR2 YFSETQ. CDR3 protein: CASSLPAGGGNEQFF.

The rearrangement links TRBV7-2 to TRBJ1-1. Per the germline V gene, CDR1 is SGHTA and CDR2 is FQGNSA. This CDR3 has 13 residues. CDR3 sequence: CASSYQPNTEAFF.

V and J are TRBV27 and TRBJ1-2; TCRdb's D gene call, TRBD1, goes unchecked for lack of DNA. Germline lookup yields CDR1 MNHEY and CDR2 SMNVEV (reference sequence). The CDR3 is 16 amino acids. This chain's CDR3 is CASSDEHLTGVAGYTF.

This rearrangement joins TRBV14 to TRBJ2-3; checking the TCRdb D call of TRBD2 is not possible without DNA. This CDR3 has 17 residues. Germline values: CDR1 SGHDN, CDR2 FVKESK. The CDR3 here is CASSQVGGTHNTDTQYF. Drawing the rest from reference TRBV14 and TRBJ2-3, the complete variable domain is EAGVTQFPSHSVIEKGQTVTLRCDPISGHDNLYWYRRVMGKEIKFLLHFVKESKQDESGMPNNRFLAERTGGTYSTLKVQPAELEDSGVYFCASSQVGGTHNTDTQYFGPGTRLTVL.

This CDR3 is CASATGGGIEQYF. J is TRBJ2-7 and V is TRBV7-2; the TCRdb call, TRBD1, lacks DNA for checking. The CDR3 is made up of 13 amino acids. Germline CDR1 reads SGHTA; CDR2 reads FQGNSA.

The chain joins TRBV5-6 to TRBJ1-5; TCRdb proposes TRBD1, but this gene call is untestable without DNA. This CDR3 is 15 amino acids long. Germline loops: CDR1 SGHDT, CDR2 YYEEEE. CDR3 sequence: CASSLGAGINQPQHF.

The chain links TRBV4-3 to TRBJ1-2; absent DNA, TCRdb's TRBD1 call cannot be checked. Germline V gene lookup returns CDR1 LGHNA and CDR2 YSLEER. The CDR3 runs to 14 residues. The CDR3 loop is CASSPLGRIYGYTF.

The V and J genes are TRBV2 and TRBJ2-6; TCRdb outputs TRBD1, but without DNA this stays unchecked. The CDR3 extends over 18 amino acids. Per the germline V gene, CDR1 is SNHLY and CDR2 is FYNNEI. The CDR3: CASNLYFPGGAGANVLTF.

The chain joins TRBV6-5 to TRBJ1-1. This CDR3 is built from 11 residues. Germline CDR1 is MNHEY and CDR2 is SVGAGI. CDR3 amino acids: CASSYKHAAFF.

This chain connects TRBV29-1 to TRBJ2-1; TCRdb gives TRBD1 as the D gene, but with no DNA this cannot be confirmed. The length of the CDR3 is 17 residues. Per the germline V gene, CDR1 is SQVTM and CDR2 is ANQGSEA. The CDR3 spells CSVPGQVLDRGYNEQFF.

The genes are TRBV7-3 and TRBJ1-1. Germline V gene lookup returns CDR1 SGHTA and CDR2 FQGTGA. CDR3 length: 16 amino acids. The CDR3: CASSPEIGRSYTEAFF.

The rearrangement links TRBV10-2 to TRBJ2-3; with no DNA, the TCRdb D assignment of TRBD2 cannot be verified. CDR3 size: 16 residues. Germline assignment: CDR1 WSHSY and CDR2 SAAADI. CDR3 loop: CASSDFTSVLADTQYF.

The genes are TRBV7-9 and TRBJ2-2. Germline CDR1 and CDR2: SEHNR and FQNEAQ (reference sequence). The CDR3 is 14 residues long. The CDR3 is CASSSWTGTGELFF.

V usage is TRBV2 and J usage is TRBJ2-7; checking the TCRdb D call of TRBD2 is not possible without DNA. The CDR3 runs 13 residues. CDR1 SNHLY and CDR2 FYNNEI come from the germline V gene. The CDR3: CASSDRATYEQYF. The variable domain in full, completed from reference TRBV2 and TRBJ2-7, reads EPEVTQTPSHQVTQMGQEVILRCVPISNHLYFYWYRQILGQKVEFLVSFYNNEISEKSEIFDDQFSVERPDGSNFTLKIRSTKLEDSAMYFCASSDRATYEQYFGPGTRLTVT.

The V gene is TRBV29-1, the J gene TRBJ2-3; TCRdb names TRBD2, which stays unverified in the absence of DNA. The CDR3 is made up of 13 amino acids. From germline, CDR1 is SQVTM and CDR2 ANQGSEA. The chain's CDR3 is CSVDSGGTDTQYF.